What follows are 2 T cell receptor beta chains derived from one specimen sequenced in a study of blood T cell repertoires in COVID-19. TCRdb keeps only in-frame clones here, not all; method: immunoSEQ multiplex PCR. Of some 360,000 clones detected, around nine tenths appear once; the ten largest clones hold about 0.94%. Sequenced sample: PBMCs or T cells enriched from blood (not recorded which). These receptor sequences come from a young woman who had been exposed to COVID-19.

This chain uses TRBV15 with TRBJ1-4; D call uncertain. Trimming left V 2 bases short and J 4 bases short, with 14 bases between. Germline-derived CDR1 and CDR2 are LNHNV and YYDKDF (reference sequence). The CDR3 contains 16 residues. The chain's CDR3 is CATSRSPGGYNEKLFF. The CDR3 DNA sequence: TGTGCCACCAGCAGAAGCCCGGGAGGGTATAATGAAAAACTGTTTTTT.

This clone was recorded a few times. The chain couples TRBV28 to TRBJ1-5; TRBD1 is a possible D gene (6 bases). This CDR3 spans 14 amino acids. Germline CDR1 and CDR2: MDHEN and SYDVKM. The germline V and J ends were trimmed by 3 bases and 7 bases, with 13 bases remaining between them. The CDR3 coding sequence is TGTGCCAGCAGTTTTGGGGGCAACTGGCAGCCCCAGCATTTT. Translating it yields CASSFGGNWQPQHF.